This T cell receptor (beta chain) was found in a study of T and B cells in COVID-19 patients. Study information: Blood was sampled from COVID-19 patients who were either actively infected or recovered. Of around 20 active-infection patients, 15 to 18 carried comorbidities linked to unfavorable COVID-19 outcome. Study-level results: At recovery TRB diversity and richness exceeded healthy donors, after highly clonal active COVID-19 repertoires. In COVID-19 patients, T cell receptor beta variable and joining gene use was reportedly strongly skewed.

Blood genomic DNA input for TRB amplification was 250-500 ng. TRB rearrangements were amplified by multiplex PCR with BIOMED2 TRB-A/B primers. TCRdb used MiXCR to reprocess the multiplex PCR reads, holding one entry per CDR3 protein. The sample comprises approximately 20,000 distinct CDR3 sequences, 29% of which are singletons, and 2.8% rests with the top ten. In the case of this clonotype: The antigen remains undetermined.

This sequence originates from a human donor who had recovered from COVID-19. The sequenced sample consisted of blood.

The CDR3 coding sequence is TGTGCCAGCAGCTTGGAAGCGGGGGAGACCTACGAGCAGTACTTC. It translates to CASSLEAGETYEQYF. The chain employs TRBV7-9 and TRBJ2-7; 8 nucleotides agree with TRBD2. CDR3 length: 15 amino acids. J was trimmed by 2 bases and V by 3 bases; bases with no gene match: 6. Germline CDR1 is SEHNR and CDR2 is FQNEAQ (reference sequence).